This T cell receptor (beta chain) was captured in a study of technical replicates of blood from a few donors. TCRdb keeps only in-frame clones here, not all; method: immunoSEQ multiplex PCR. The sample has about 83,000 clones; just under 95% are singletons. The sequenced sample consisted of T cells isolated from PBMCs. This sequence originates from a human donor in good health.

For the CDR3, the DNA is TGTGCCAGTAGTAAGATGCTAGCGGGAGTCGGGGAGCAGTACTTC. The encoded protein is CASSKMLAGVGEQYF. The J gene is TRBJ2-7, the V gene TRBV19; TRBD2 matches 10 bases. The CDR3 runs 15 residues. The junction had 10 bases not matched to a gene; V was cut back by 4 bases and J by 7 bases. Per the germline V gene, CDR1 is LNHDA and CDR2 is SQIVND (reference sequence).